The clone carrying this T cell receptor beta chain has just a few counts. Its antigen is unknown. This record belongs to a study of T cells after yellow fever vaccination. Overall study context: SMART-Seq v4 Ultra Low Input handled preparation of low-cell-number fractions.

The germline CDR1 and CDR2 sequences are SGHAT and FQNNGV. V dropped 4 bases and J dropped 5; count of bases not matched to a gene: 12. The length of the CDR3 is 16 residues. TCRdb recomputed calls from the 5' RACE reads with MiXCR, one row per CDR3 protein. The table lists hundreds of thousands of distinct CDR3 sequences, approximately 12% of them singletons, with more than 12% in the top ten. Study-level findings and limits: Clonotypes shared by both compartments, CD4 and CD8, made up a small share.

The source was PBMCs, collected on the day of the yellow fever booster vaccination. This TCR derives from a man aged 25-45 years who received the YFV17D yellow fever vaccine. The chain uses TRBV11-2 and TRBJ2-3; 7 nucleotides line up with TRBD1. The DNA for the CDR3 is TGTGCCAGCAGCTCCTCCCGACAGGGAGAAATAGATACGCAGTATTTT. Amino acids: CASSSSRQGEIDTQYF.